The 13 T cell receptor beta chains below come from one sample, sequenced in a study of identical twins. TCRdb re-derived calls from the 5' RACE reads in MiXCR, one entry per CDR3 protein. The table records about 220,000 distinct CDR3 sequences, 7.5% of them present only once. This same sample was also taken into another study, of yellow fever vaccine responses in identical twins.

Sequencing input: memory (CD45RO+) T cells sorted from blood. All receptors derive from a woman aged 18-29 years in good health.

The chain joins TRBV6-5 to TRBJ2-1, with D tentatively TRBD1 (6 bases). The CDR3 totals 15 residues. The germline V and J ends were trimmed by 2 bases and 5 bases, with 13 bases remaining between them. From germline, CDR1 is MNHEY and CDR2 SVGAGI. CDR3: CASSYTYRADNEQFF. Written as DNA, the CDR3 is TGTGCCAGCAGTTACACCTACAGGGCCGACAATGAGCAGTTCTTC.

The table lists this clonotype with a few counts. This chain joins TRBV2 and TRBJ2-5, with D tentatively TRBD2 (6 bases). Between the trimmed V and J ends, which lost 0 bases and 5 bases, there was a span of 10 bases. Germline CDR1 SNHLY, CDR2 FYNNEI. The CDR3 totals 14 residues. The CDR3 region has the DNA TGTGCCAGCAGTGAAGCGTCGCTAGCGGAGACCCAGTACTTC. It specifies CASSEASLAETQYF.

The rearrangement links TRBV7-8 to TRBJ2-7; D is perhaps TRBD1 (5 bases). CDR3 size: 15 residues. With 5 bases removed from V and 3 bases from J, the gap between germline ends came to 17 bases. Germline V gene lookup returns CDR1 SGHVS and CDR2 FQNEAQ. CDR3 sequence (DNA): TGTGCCAGCAGCCCGAGGACAAGCCCTTTCTACGAGCAGTACTTC. It encodes CASSPRTSPFYEQYF.

In DNA, the CDR3 is TGTGCCAGCAGCTCCGCGGGGGAAGAGACCCAGTACTTC. Translated: CASSSAGEETQYF. The V and J genes are TRBV7-9 and TRBJ2-5; 7 bases are shared with TRBD2. Germline V gene lookup returns CDR1 SEHNR and CDR2 FQNEAQ (reference sequence). CDR3 length: 13 residues. Losses at the gene ends were 4 bases for V and 3 bases for J; bases not matched to a gene: 2.

V and J are TRBV7-9 and TRBJ1-6, with TRBD1 matching over 7 bases. The germline V gene encodes CDR1 SEHNR and CDR2 FQNEAQ (reference sequence). There are 16 residues in the CDR3. After removal of 5 bases from V and 7 bases from J, the junction contained 11 bases not matched to a gene. CDR3 nucleotide sequence: TGTGCCAGCAGCCACCCACAGGGGAGGGAGAATTCACCCCTCCACTTT. Translating gives CASSHPQGRENSPLHF.

J is TRBJ2-3 and V is TRBV20-1; 9 positions match TRBD1. J lost 3 bases, V lost 5 bases, and 9 bases had no gene match. Looked up from germline, CDR1 is DFQATT and CDR2 is SNEGSKA (reference sequence). The CDR3 spans 15 residues. CDR3 sequence reads: CSAPSRDRATDTQYF. The CDR3 nucleotides are TGCAGTGCTCCCTCCCGGGACAGGGCAACAGATACGCAGTATTTT.

This clonotype came up many times. The rearrangement uses TRBV5-1 and TRBJ2-1, with D possibly TRBD2 on 7 matching bases. Germline V CDR1 and CDR2: SGHRS, YFSETQ. The CDR3 runs 16 residues. V lost 2 bases, J lost 0 bases, and 12 bases lay in between. This chain's CDR3 is CASSFGGGLSYNEQFF. The CDR3 DNA reads TGCGCCAGCAGCTTTGGGGGGGGCCTCTCCTACAATGAGCAGTTCTTC.

The chain recombines TRBV6-1 with TRBJ2-7, with 8 bases fitting TRBD1. Germline values: CDR1 MNHNS, CDR2 SASEGT. This CDR3 spans 13 amino acids. Trimming cost V 6 bases and J 6 bases; bases outside gene matches: 7. The CDR3 DNA reads as TGTGCCAGCAGGGGGACAGGCTTAAGCGAGCAGTACTTC. Residues: CASRGTGLSEQYF.

This clonotype has at least ten counts. The chain is built from TRBV7-9 and TRBJ2-1, with D possibly matching TRBD1 (6 bases). Between the trimmed V and J ends, which lost 2 bases and 4 bases, there was a span of 9 bases. The CDR3 loop spans 14 amino acids. Germline V gene lookup returns CDR1 SEHNR and CDR2 FQNEAQ (reference sequence). Here the CDR3 reads CASSLKGEYNEQFF. In nucleotides, the CDR3 is TGTGCCAGCAGCTTAAAGGGGGAATACAATGAGCAGTTCTTC.

At least ten counts were recorded for this clonotype. The J gene is TRBJ2-3, the V gene TRBV2; 8 nucleotides align to TRBD2. V dropped 4 bases and J dropped 0; count of bases not matched to a gene: 15. Germline V CDR1 and CDR2: SNHLY, FYNNEI. The CDR3 covers 19 residues. CDR3 sequence (DNA): TGTGCCAGCAGTGCTTTCGGGGGGGGCCATCGAGGTAGCACAGATACGCAGTATTTT. Translation gives CASSAFGGGHRGSTDTQYF.

The chain has TRBV7-2 and TRBJ1-1; 9 nucleotides align to TRBD1. The CDR3 contains 14 residues. The V gene's germline CDR1 is SGHTA and CDR2 FQGNSA. With 8 bases clipped from V and 4 bases from J, the junction kept 8 bases outside the gene matches. CDR3 residues: CASSGQGEATEAFF. CDR3 sequence (DNA): TGTGCCAGCTCGGGACAGGGCGAGGCCACTGAAGCTTTCTTT.

This clonotype was counted a few times. The CDR3, as DNA: TGTGCCAGCTCACTTGAGGAGGAGACCCAGTACTTC. Protein: CASSLEEETQYF. This sequence joins TRBV18 and TRBJ2-5; D unclear. The V gene's germline CDR1 is KGHSH and CDR2 LQKENI. The V gene lost 4 bases and the J gene lost 5 bases, with 8 bases spanning the gap. The CDR3 totals 12 residues.

This clonotype has ten or more counts. The chain recombines TRBV7-9 with TRBJ2-5; 8 nucleotides agree with TRBD1. CDR3 length: 16 amino acids. Per the germline V gene, CDR1 is SEHNR and CDR2 is FQNEAQ (reference sequence). Germline trimming cut 5 bases from V and 2 bases from J; bases unmatched to any gene: 10. The CDR3 region is CASSPRTGMGQETQYF. The CDR3 nucleotides read TGTGCCAGCAGCCCCCGGACAGGGATGGGTCAAGAGACCCAGTACTTC. Full variable domain (outside the CDR3, taken from reference TRBV7-9 and TRBJ2-5): DTGVSQNPRHKITKRGQNVTFRCDPISEHNRLYWYRQTLGQGPEFLTYFQNEAQLEKSRLLSDRFSAERPKGSFSTLEIQRTEQGDSAMYLCASSPRTGMGQETQYFGPGTRLLVL.